Below, 25 T cell receptor beta chains from the same sample are listed, as sequenced in a study of shared clonotypes between healthy human individuals. Sequenced by immunoSEQ multiplex PCR; TCRdb stores in-frame clones only, minus some. Of about 1.5 million clones listed, nearly 99% are singletons. Sequenced: naive CD4+ T cells sorted from blood. Subset here: CD45RA+ positively selected. Receptor source: a young man in good health.

The CDR3 DNA follows: TGTGCCAGCAGCTTGGTACAGACCTTAATCGAGCAGTACTTC. Translating gives CASSLVQTLIEQYF. The chain links TRBV5-4 to TRBJ2-7; no firm D call. Trimming removed 0 bases from V and 6 bases from J, with 13 bases in between. Germline V gene sequence: CDR1 SGHNT, CDR2 YYREEE (reference sequence). The CDR3 contains 14 residues. Drawing the rest from reference TRBV5-4 and TRBJ2-7, the complete variable domain is ETGVTQSPTHLIKTRGQQVTLRCSSQSGHNTVSWYQQALGQGPQFIFQYYREEENGRGNFPPRFSGLQFPNYSSELNVNALELDDSALYLCASSLVQTLIEQYFGPGTRLTVT.

The V gene is TRBV7-9, the J gene TRBJ2-7; D gene ambiguous. CDR3 length: 16 amino acids. The ends were cut back, 2 bases at V and 0 bases at J, with 14 bases in the middle. Germline V gene lookup returns CDR1 SEHNR and CDR2 FQNEAQ (reference sequence). CDR3 sequence reads: CASSLMSSPSSYEQYF. The CDR3 DNA reads TGTGCCAGCAGCTTAATGTCCAGCCCGAGCTCCTACGAGCAGTACTTC. Drawing the rest from reference TRBV7-9 and TRBJ2-7, the complete variable domain is DTGVSQNPRHKITKRGQNVTFRCDPISEHNRLYWYRQTLGQGPEFLTYFQNEAQLEKSRLLSDRFSAERPKGSFSTLEIQRTEQGDSAMYLCASSLMSSPSSYEQYFGPGTRLTVT.

The V and J genes are TRBV28 and TRBJ2-2; 7 bases are a match to TRBD1. The CDR3 totals 16 residues. Germline V CDR1 and CDR2: MDHEN, SYDVKM. The V segment lost 6 bases and the J segment 2 bases; nucleotides outside the gene matches: 9. CDR3 DNA: TGTGCCAGCAGCCCAGGGGGTCCCCTTAACACCGGGGAGCTGTTTTTT. It is translated as CASSPGGPLNTGELFF.

The J gene is TRBJ2-1, the V gene TRBV25-1; unclear D gene. V lost 1 base and J 6 bases, leaving 16 bases between the germline ends. The CDR3 length is 16 residues. Germline V gene lookup returns CDR1 MGHDK and CDR2 SYGVNS. The CDR3 sequence: CASSEFGGLGGNEQFF. The CDR3 nucleotides read TGTGCCAGCAGTGAATTCGGTGGGTTAGGTGGCAATGAGCAGTTCTTC.

With respect to this clone: Additional DNA sequences in this sample encode the identical CDR3. The rearrangement joins TRBV28 to TRBJ2-2, with TRBD1 identical over 7 bases. J was trimmed by 2 bases and V by 1 base; bases with no gene match: 1. Germline-derived CDR1 and CDR2 are MDHEN and SYDVKM. The length of the CDR3 is 15 residues. As DNA, the CDR3 is TGTGCCAGCAGTTTATCAGGGGGTAACACCGGGGAGCTGTTTTTT. Its protein is CASSLSGGNTGELFF.

The rearrangement joins TRBV27 to TRBJ2-1, with 7 bases matching TRBD1. The germline gives CDR1 MNHEY, CDR2 SMNVEV (reference sequence). The V and J ends lost 5 bases and 3 bases, in that order; junction bases with no gene match: 7. The CDR3 is made up of 15 amino acids. The CDR3 protein is CASSPWDSNYNEQFF. CDR3 in DNA: TGTGCCAGCAGTCCCTGGGACAGTAACTACAATGAGCAGTTCTTC.

The V and J genes are TRBV5-6 and TRBJ2-7; D unresolved. Germline lookup yields CDR1 SGHDT and CDR2 YYEEEE. V was trimmed by 7 bases and J by 5 bases, leaving 10 bases between them. The CDR3 length is 11 residues. The CDR3 reads CASQLRDEQYF. The CDR3 DNA reads TGTGCCAGCCAGCTTCGGGACGAGCAGTACTTC.

J is TRBJ2-7 and V is TRBV29-1, with TRBD2 matching over 8 bases. CDR1 and CDR2 from the germline V gene are SQVTM and ANQGSEA. CDR3 length equals 14 residues. V dropped 3 bases and J dropped 3; count of bases not matched to a gene: 7. CDR3 in DNA: TGCAGCGTTGATTCCGGGGGGGCTAGCTACGAGCAGTACTTC. Encoded protein: CSVDSGGASYEQYF.

The rearrangement joins TRBV19 to TRBJ1-3; D is uncertain. The V gene's germline CDR1 is LNHDA and CDR2 SQIVND (reference sequence). V was shortened by 6 bases and J by 4 bases, with 7 bases between the two germline ends. The length of the CDR3 is 12 residues. This chain's CDR3 is CASSLVGNTIYF. CDR3 nucleotides: TGTGCCAGTAGCCTTGTCGGAAACACCATATATTTT. The entire variable domain, with the rest obtained from reference TRBV19 and TRBJ1-3, is as follows: DGGITQSPKYLFRKEGQNVTLSCEQNLNHDAMYWYRQDPGQGLRLIYYSQIVNDFQKGDIAEGYSVSREKKESFPLTVTSAQKNPTAFYLCASSLVGNTIYFGEGSWLTVV.

The genes are TRBV28 and TRBJ2-1; D remains ambiguous. Trimming left V 6 bases short and J 4 bases short, with 13 bases between. The CDR3 runs to 14 residues. CDR1 is MDHEN and CDR2 is SYDVKM in the germline V gene. The CDR3 loop reads CASRVFDTYNEQFF. As DNA, the CDR3 is TGTGCCAGCAGGGTTTTTGACACTTACAATGAGCAGTTCTTC.

This chain joins TRBV2 and TRBJ1-2; TRBD1 matches 9 bases. Germline CDR1 and CDR2: SNHLY and FYNNEI. V was clipped by 11 bases and J by 4 bases; unmatched bases: 8. The CDR3 is made up of 13 amino acids. CDR3 loop: CAGNRGPGYGYTF. CDR3 coding DNA: TGTGCCGGAAACAGGGGGCCGGGCTATGGCTACACCTTC.

The V gene is TRBV29-1, the J gene TRBJ2-7, with D tentatively TRBD1 or TRBD2 (5 bases each). Trimming pared 7 bases from V and 3 bases from J, leaving 19 bases between. Germline lookup yields CDR1 SQVTM and CDR2 ANQGSEA. CDR3 size: 14 residues. CDR3 coding DNA: TGCAGCGCTAGAACCGGGACGCCGATCTACGAGCAGTACTTC. Translation gives CSARTGTPIYEQYF.

The rearrangement uses TRBV10-3 and TRBJ2-2; 8 bases line up with TRBD1. V was pared by 4 bases and J by 5 bases, with 0 bases of the junction left unmatched. CDR1 and CDR2 (germline): ENHRY, SYGVKD. The CDR3 is made up of 13 amino acids. CDR3 coding DNA: TGTGCCATCAGTGGGACAGGGACCGGGGAGCTGTTTTTT. The encoded protein is CAISGTGTGELFF.

The chain employs TRBV28 and TRBJ1-1; perhaps TRBD1 as D (6 bases). This CDR3 comprises 14 residues. Looked up from germline, CDR1 is MDHEN and CDR2 is SYDVKM. The germline V and J ends were trimmed by 3 bases and 8 bases, with 16 bases remaining between them. The DNA of the CDR3 is TGTGCCAGCAGTTTGGGGGCAAATCCGCCCGAAGCTTTCTTT. This codes for CASSLGANPPEAFF.

This chain joins TRBV28 and TRBJ2-3; no clear D. CDR1 and CDR2 from the germline V gene are MDHEN and SYDVKM. Trimming cost V 6 bases and J 6 bases, with 10 bases left between them. CDR3 size: 12 residues. Here the CDR3 reads CASRMTRDTQYF. The CDR3 DNA sequence: TGTGCCAGCAGGATGACTCGGGATACGCAGTATTTT.

The genes are TRBV19 and TRBJ2-2, with D unclear. Trimming removed 5 bases at V and 7 bases at J, with 11 bases between. Germline loops: CDR1 LNHDA, CDR2 SQIVND (reference sequence). The CDR3 has 13 amino acids. The CDR3 loop reads CASSQYAVGELFF. In DNA form, the CDR3 reads TGTGCCAGTAGTCAGTACGCCGTCGGGGAGCTGTTTTTT.

V is TRBV5-1 and J is TRBJ2-7; TRBD2 matches at 7 bases. CDR1 and CDR2 from the germline V gene are SGHRS and YFSETQ. The CDR3 contains 14 residues. Trimming removed 4 bases from V and 2 bases from J; junction bases left unmatched: 6. The CDR3 DNA sequence: TGCGCCAGCAGCCCCGGGACTACCCCCTACGAGCAGTACTTC. This gives the protein CASSPGTTPYEQYF.

The chain carries TRBV2 and TRBJ2-5, with 7 positions matching TRBD2. Germline V gene data show CDR1 as SNHLY and CDR2 as FYNNEI. Trimming took 2 bases from V and 5 from J; bases not matched to a gene: 8. The CDR3 is made up of 15 amino acids. The CDR3: CASSEQGGSGETQYF. DNA of the CDR3: TGTGCCAGCAGTGAACAGGGCGGGAGTGGGGAGACCCAGTACTTC. Filled out from reference TRBV2 and TRBJ2-5, the complete variable domain reads EPEVTQTPSHQVTQMGQEVILRCVPISNHLYFYWYRQILGQKVEFLVSFYNNEISEKSEIFDDQFSVERPDGSNFTLKIRSTKLEDSAMYFCASSEQGGSGETQYFGPGTRLLVL.

The chain carries TRBV18 and TRBJ2-2; TRBD2 matches 9 bases. Germline-derived CDR1 and CDR2 are KGHSH and LQKENI. Trimming removed 10 bases from V and 4 bases from J; junction bases left unmatched: 4. The CDR3 is made up of 13 amino acids. The CDR3 is CATVAGATGELFF. The CDR3 DNA sequence: TGTGCCACCGTAGCGGGAGCCACCGGGGAGCTGTTTTTT.

The chain is built from TRBV5-1 and TRBJ2-7; TRBD2 matches at 7 bases. The CDR3 spans 16 residues. Losses at the gene ends were 0 bases for V and 4 bases for J; bases not matched to a gene: 10. Per the germline V gene, CDR1 is SGHRS and CDR2 is YFSETQ. The CDR3 DNA is TGCGCCAGCAGCTTGGGTCGCGGGAGATCCCCTTACGAGCAGTACTTC. Translated: CASSLGRGRSPYEQYF.

With respect to this clone: Distinct nucleotide sequences in the sample also encode this CDR3. The CDR3 region has the DNA TGCGCCAGCAGCCCAACGGGCACAGATACGCAGTATTTT. Translated: CASSPTGTDTQYF. The chain couples TRBV5-1 to TRBJ2-3; no clear D gene. Germline CDR1 is SGHRS and CDR2 is YFSETQ. This CDR3 is built from 13 residues. The V and J ends lost 4 bases and 1 base respectively, with 7 bases between them.

This clone came up once. The V and J genes are TRBV30 and TRBJ2-3; D possibly corresponds to TRBD2 (6 bases). Germline CDR1 and CDR2: GTSNPN and SVGIG (reference sequence). V was trimmed by 4 bases and J by 2 bases, leaving 16 bases between them. CDR3 length: 15 amino acids. CDR3 residues: CAWTRDMGHTDTQYF. CDR3 sequence (DNA): TGTGCCTGGACGCGGGATATGGGGCACACAGATACGCAGTATTTT.

The CDR3 is CASSPRESYGYTF. In DNA, the CDR3 is TGTGCCAGCAGCCCCAGGGAGAGCTATGGCTACACCTTC. The J gene is TRBJ1-2, the V gene TRBV5-4; perhaps TRBD1 as D (5 bases). CDR3 length equals 13 residues. The germline V gene has CDR1 SGHNT and CDR2 YYREEE (reference sequence). Trimming took off 4 bases at V and 4 bases at J, with 11 bases between the two ends.

This clone was detected only once. Other DNA sequences from this sample encode an identical CDR3 as well. V usage is TRBV27 and J usage is TRBJ2-6, with unresolved D. The CDR3 is made up of 13 amino acids. Germline assignment: CDR1 MNHEY and CDR2 SMNVEV (reference sequence). The V end was cut by 5 bases, the J end by 1 base, with 3 bases between. CDR3 DNA: TGTGCCAGCAGTCCTTCTGGGGCCAACGTCCTGACTTTC. Amino acid sequence: CASSPSGANVLTF. Full variable domain (outside the CDR3, taken from reference TRBV27 and TRBJ2-6): EAQVTQNPRYLITVTGKKLTVTCSQNMNHEYMSWYRQDPGLGLRQIYYSMNVEVTDKGDVPEGYKVSRKEKRNFPLILESPSPNQTSLYFCASSPSGANVLTFGAGSRLTVL.

The chain couples TRBV28 to TRBJ2-7, with D perhaps given as TRBD1 or TRBD2 (7 bases each). This CDR3 is 17 amino acids long. From germline, CDR1 is MDHEN and CDR2 SYDVKM. Trimming shortened V by 4 bases and J by 1 base, and 20 bases separated the two germline ends. This CDR3 is CASSSFIRQGGSYEQYF. CDR3 sequence (DNA): TGTGCCAGCAGTTCGTTTATACGACAGGGAGGGTCCTACGAGCAGTACTTC.